These 31 T cell receptor beta chains share one sample of origin, sequenced in a study of T cells after posttransplantation cyclophosphamide. Cyclophosphamide on days +3 and +4 followed busulfan-fludarabine conditioning and a marrow graft. Measured with immunoSEQ multiplex PCR; TCRdb has only the in-frame clones, and not every one. Reported are some 10,000 clones, none seen only once; the ten largest carry approximately 14%. The source was PBMCs, collected after allogeneic stem cell transplant with posttransplant cyclophosphamide. The receptors here all came from a female patient aged 35-55 years who received an allogeneic stem cell transplant from a related donor, was CMV-positive, and had no GVHD. Some of these T cells may belong to the graft donor.

This clone came up many times. The chain is built from TRBV7-3 and TRBJ2-1; tentative D call: TRBD2 (6 bases). The CDR3 sequence is 16 residues long. Germline CDR1 SGHTA, CDR2 FQGTGA. Trimming cost V 4 bases and J 4 bases, with 17 bases left between them. In DNA, the CDR3 is TGTGCCAGCAGCTCCCCCCAAGGAGGGGTATACAATGAGCAGTTCTTC. The encoded protein is CASSSPQGGVYNEQFF.

The sample holds a few counts of this clone. The chain recombines TRBV28 with TRBJ2-1; D is unresolved. Trimming took off 2 bases at V and 0 bases at J, with 8 bases between the two ends. The CDR3 covers 15 residues. The germline V gene encodes CDR1 MDHEN and CDR2 SYDVKM. The CDR3, as DNA: TGTGCCAGCAGTTTAGAGCTAAGCTCCTACAATGAGCAGTTCTTC. This gives the protein CASSLELSSYNEQFF.

This clone has a count of ten or more. Written as DNA, the CDR3 is TGTGCCAGCAGCTTGGGGGGGGGATCCTACAATGAGCAGTTCTTC. Translation: CASSLGGGSYNEQFF. The genes are TRBV5-4 and TRBJ2-1, with TRBD2 identical over 7 bases. After removal of 0 bases from V and 1 base from J, the junction contained 1 base not matched to a gene. The CDR3 runs 15 residues. In germline, CDR1 is SGHNT, CDR2 YYREEE (reference sequence).

This clone was recorded at least ten times. The chain recombines TRBV28 with TRBJ1-1; D is uncertain. Germline assignment: CDR1 MDHEN and CDR2 SYDVKM. Trimming shortened V by 2 bases and J by 6 bases, and 10 bases separated the two germline ends. The CDR3 has 13 residues. DNA for the CDR3: TGTGCCAGCAGTTTAGGTCCTGTAGCTGAAGCTTTCTTT. Translation: CASSLGPVAEAFF.

This clone was observed many times. The chain recombines TRBV5-1 with TRBJ2-1; TRBD2 aligns across 8 bases. CDR3 length: 16 residues. CDR1 is SGHRS, CDR2 YFSETQ, per germline. The trim removed 4 bases at V and 3 bases at J, leaving 9 bases unmatched. Here the CDR3 DNA reads TGCGCCAGCAGCAGACAAAGCGGGAGTAACTACAATGAGCAGTTCTTC. Translating gives CASSRQSGSNYNEQFF. Combining the CDR3 with reference TRBV5-1 and TRBJ2-1 gives the whole variable domain KAGVTQTPRYLIKTRGQQVTLSCSPISGHRSVSWYQQTPGQGLQFLFEYFSETQRNKGNFPGRFSGRQFSNSRSEMNVSTLELGDSALYLCASSRQSGSNYNEQFFGPGTRLTVL.

In its sample, this clone was seen many times. The chain uses TRBV5-5 and TRBJ2-2, with D hard to call. The CDR3 sequence is 16 residues long. V was cut by 0 bases and J by 1 base, with 10 bases left in between. In germline, CDR1 is SGHKS, CDR2 YYEKEE (reference sequence). The CDR3 DNA reads as TGTGCCAGCAGCTTGGTATGGCTAGAGAACACCGGGGAGCTGTTTTTT. It specifies CASSLVWLENTGELFF.

This clone was counted ten times or more. The chain is built from TRBV19 and TRBJ1-4; no clear D gene. V gave up 3 bases and J gave up 1 base, with 12 bases separating them. This CDR3 is built from 16 residues. From germline, CDR1 is LNHDA and CDR2 SQIVND (reference sequence). The CDR3 is CASSMGRLGTNEKLFF. The CDR3 region has the DNA TGTGCCAGTAGTATGGGCAGGTTGGGAACTAATGAAAAACTGTTTTTT.

Ten or more counts support this clone. This rearrangement joins TRBV30 to TRBJ1-3, with a weak D call TRBD1 (6 bases). Germline V gene sequence: CDR1 GTSNPN, CDR2 SVGIG (reference sequence). V lost 4 bases, J lost 0 bases, and 10 bases lay in between. CDR3 length equals 14 residues. CDR3 sequence: CAWTGAVSGNTIYF. The CDR3 DNA is TGTGCCTGGACAGGGGCTGTCTCTGGAAACACCATATATTTT. The full variable domain, with the rest looked up from reference TRBV30 and TRBJ1-3, is SQTIHQWPATLVQPVGSPLSLECTVEGTSNPNLYWYRQAAGRGLQLLFYSVGIGQISSEVPQNLSASRPQDRQFILSSKKLLLSDSGFYLCAWTGAVSGNTIYFGEGSWLTVV.

At least ten counts were recorded for this clone. The chain is built from TRBV9 and TRBJ2-1, with TRBD2 matching 8 bases. This CDR3 is built from 14 residues. CDR1 is SGDLS, CDR2 YYNGEE, per germline. V gave up 3 bases and J gave up 7 bases; unmatched junction bases: 6. The CDR3 is CASSAGTSENEQFF. DNA for the CDR3: TGTGCCAGCAGCGCCGGGACTAGTGAGAATGAGCAGTTCTTC. Complete variable domain (other parts from reference TRBV9 and TRBJ2-1): DSGVTQTPKHLITATGQRVTLRCSPRSGDLSVYWYQQSLDQGLQFLIQYYNGEERAKGNILERFSAQQFPDLHSELNLSSLELGDSALYFCASSAGTSENEQFFGPGTRLTVL.

This clone was counted many times. The V gene is TRBV6-5, the J gene TRBJ1-2; maybe TRBD1 (5 bases). CDR1 is MNHEY, CDR2 SVGAGI, per germline. V was cut by 5 bases and J by 7 bases, with 17 bases left in between. CDR3 length: 14 residues. CDR3 DNA sequence: TGTGCCAGCAGTACCGGGACTCTTCTCGGTGGCTACACCTTC. It translates to CASSTGTLLGGYTF.

Ten or more counts support this clone. Here the CDR3 reads CASSLVAGDHGYTF. CDR3 nucleotides: TGTGCCAGCAGCTTAGTGGCAGGGGATCACGGCTACACCTTC. This chain uses TRBV11-2 with TRBJ1-2; the D gene is possibly TRBD1 (6 bases). CDR3 size: 14 residues. Deletions cut 1 base from V and 8 bases from J, with 14 bases between. CDR1 is SGHAT and CDR2 is FQNNGV in the germline V gene.

The J gene is TRBJ2-7, the V gene TRBV9; 8 bases map to TRBD2. The CDR3 sequence is 19 residues long. The J segment lost 0 bases and the V segment lost 0 bases, leaving 14 bases of the junction unmatched. CDR1 and CDR2 from the germline V gene are SGDLS and YYNGEE. CDR3 in DNA: TGTGCCAGCAGCGTAGGAGTGACCAGCGGGAGACCTCGCTCCTACGAGCAGTACTTC. This translates into CASSVGVTSGRPRSYEQYF.

This clone was detected ten times or more. This sequence joins TRBV19 and TRBJ2-4; 10 bases agree with TRBD1. The CDR3 loop spans 16 amino acids. Germline V gives CDR1 LNHDA, CDR2 SQIVND (reference sequence). V was pared by 4 bases and J by 0 bases, with 3 bases of the junction left unmatched. CDR3: CASSRDRGLAKNIQYF. For the CDR3, the DNA is TGTGCCAGTAGTAGAGACAGGGGGCTAGCCAAAAACATTCAGTACTTC. The full variable domain, completed using reference TRBV19 and TRBJ2-4, is DGGITQSPKYLFRKEGQNVTLSCEQNLNHDAMYWYRQDPGQGLRLIYYSQIVNDFQKGDIAEGYSVSREKKESFPLTVTSAQKNPTAFYLCASSRDRGLAKNIQYFGAGTRLSVL.

This clone was counted many times. The chain couples TRBV6-6 to TRBJ2-7; D might be TRBD1 (8 bases). With 6 bases removed from V and 0 bases from J, the gap between germline ends came to 18 bases. Per the germline V gene, CDR1 is MNHNY and CDR2 is SVGAGI (reference sequence). The CDR3 is made up of 16 amino acids. CDR3 in amino acids: CASSPGRDRFSYEQYF. The CDR3 nucleotides read TGTGCCAGCAGCCCAGGGAGGGACAGGTTCTCCTACGAGCAGTACTTC.

This clone was seen a few times. V is TRBV28 and J is TRBJ1-6, with 9 positions matching TRBD1. The CDR3 spans 15 residues. The J segment lost 6 bases and the V segment lost 3 bases, leaving 3 bases of the junction unmatched. Per germline, CDR1 MDHEN and CDR2 SYDVKM. CDR3 bases: TGTGCCAGCAGTTTCCGGGACAGGGCTAATTCACCCCTCCACTTT. This translates into CASSFRDRANSPLHF.

The table lists this clone with many counts. V usage is TRBV28 and J usage is TRBJ2-5; 8 nucleotides match TRBD1. The CDR3 extends over 15 amino acids. Germline CDR1 and CDR2: MDHEN and SYDVKM. V shed 5 bases and J 4 bases; nucleotides not matched to a gene: 9. CDR3 nucleotides: TGTGCCAGCAGTCAGCCTCGGACAGGGCTAGAGACCCAGTACTTC. Its translation is CASSQPRTGLETQYF.

This clone qualifies as medium-sized. This sequence joins TRBV7-3 and TRBJ1-1; TRBD1 might be the D (6 bases). The V gene's germline CDR1 is SGHTA and CDR2 FQGTGA. Trimming removed 5 bases at V and 4 bases at J, with 11 bases between. The CDR3 loop spans 13 amino acids. CDR3 sequence: CASSTTGSTEAFF. CDR3 nucleotide sequence: TGTGCCAGCAGCACCACAGGGAGCACTGAAGCTTTCTTT.

This clone was found many times. The chain links TRBV25-1 to TRBJ1-2; D remains unclear. This CDR3 has 14 residues. V was clipped by 5 bases and J by 8 bases, with 18 bases between them. Germline lookup yields CDR1 MGHDK and CDR2 SYGVNS. In DNA form, the CDR3 reads TGTGCCAGCAGTCGGCACAGCCAGATTACGGGCTACACCTTC. Protein product: CASSRHSQITGYTF.

This clone was recorded many times. The CDR3 reads CAWMRDYFNEQFF. The CDR3 DNA reads TGTGCCTGGATGAGGGACTACTTCAATGAGCAGTTCTTC. The chain uses TRBV30 and TRBJ2-1; 7 nucleotides agree with TRBD2. The CDR3 totals 13 residues. The V and J ends lost 4 bases and 6 bases, in that order; junction bases with no gene match: 6. CDR1 and CDR2 from the germline V gene are GTSNPN and SVGIG (reference sequence). Looking up the rest from reference TRBV30 and TRBJ2-1 gives the full variable domain: SQTIHQWPATLVQPVGSPLSLECTVEGTSNPNLYWYRQAAGRGLQLLFYSVGIGQISSEVPQNLSASRPQDRQFILSSKKLLLSDSGFYLCAWMRDYFNEQFFGPGTRLTVL.

This clone was recorded many times. The chain is built from TRBV7-6 and TRBJ2-7; 10 bases align to TRBD2. V lost 2 bases to trimming and J lost 2 bases; unmatched junction nucleotides: 3. The CDR3 runs 15 residues. Germline lookup yields CDR1 SGHVS and CDR2 FNYEAQ. Written as DNA, the CDR3 is TGTGCCAGCAGCTTAAGCACTAGCGGGACCTACGAGCAGTACTTC. It specifies CASSLSTSGTYEQYF. Looking up the rest from reference TRBV7-6 and TRBJ2-7 gives the full variable domain: GAGVSQSPRYKVTKRGQDVALRCDPISGHVSLYWYRQALGQGPEFLTYFNYEAQQDKSGLPNDRFSAERPEGSISTLTIQRTEQRDSAMYRCASSLSTSGTYEQYFGPGTRLTVT.

This clone is medium-sized in the sample. This chain joins TRBV9 and TRBJ2-3; TRBD2 aligns across 11 bases. The J segment lost 3 bases and the V segment lost 5 bases, leaving 5 bases of the junction unmatched. CDR1 and CDR2 from the germline V gene are SGDLS and YYNGEE. The CDR3 totals 15 residues. The chain's CDR3 is CASSSTSGGTDTQYF. The CDR3 nucleotides read TGTGCCAGCAGTTCTACTAGCGGGGGAACAGATACGCAGTATTTT. The entire variable domain, with the rest obtained from reference TRBV9 and TRBJ2-3, is as follows: DSGVTQTPKHLITATGQRVTLRCSPRSGDLSVYWYQQSLDQGLQFLIQYYNGEERAKGNILERFSAQQFPDLHSELNLSSLELGDSALYFCASSSTSGGTDTQYFGPGTRLTVL.

This clone has ten or more counts. The chain joins TRBV4-2 to TRBJ2-7; TRBD1 agrees at 12 bases. The CDR3 runs to 20 residues. CDR1 is LGHNA and CDR2 is YNFKEQ in the germline V gene. V lost 0 bases, J lost 4 bases, and 16 bases stayed unmatched. Here the CDR3 DNA reads TGTGCCAGCAGCCAAGACCATTACTTCCGGGACAGGGGGCTTCGGTACGAGCAGTACTTC. It encodes CASSQDHYFRDRGLRYEQYF.

Many counts were recorded for this clone. The same CDR3 is also encoded by other DNA sequences in this sample. The chain employs TRBV6-5 and TRBJ1-6; TRBD1 agrees at 7 bases. CDR1 and CDR2 from the germline V gene are MNHEY and SVGAGI. Trimming cost V 5 bases and J 6 bases; bases outside gene matches: 7. This CDR3 region has 15 residues. The CDR3 nucleotides are TGTGCCAGCAGTCAAACCGGGACAGCTAATTCACCCCTCCACTTT. It codes for CASSQTGTANSPLHF.

This clone appeared many times. The chain recombines TRBV7-8 with TRBJ2-7; perhaps TRBD2 as D (6 bases). This CDR3 region has 15 residues. V was pared by 5 bases and J by 4 bases, with 18 bases between. Germline CDR1 and CDR2: SGHVS and FQNEAQ. This chain's CDR3 is CASSTRDSDWYEQYF. The CDR3 DNA sequence: TGTGCCAGCAGCACCCGGGACTCCGATTGGTACGAGCAGTACTTC.

This clone was counted many times. This chain links TRBV5-1 with TRBJ1-3; D perhaps matches TRBD1 (6 bases). Trimming cost V 9 bases and J 0 bases, with 25 bases left between them. The CDR3 extends over 18 amino acids. Germline CDR1 is SGHRS and CDR2 is YFSETQ. As DNA, the CDR3 is TGCGCCACCCCGGACGGTACAACACAGGGAACCTCTGGAAACACCATATATTTT. Protein sequence: CATPDGTTQGTSGNTIYF.

In its sample, this clone ranks as medium-sized. The CDR3 spells CASSAQGEGTEAFF. The DNA for the CDR3 is TGTGCCAGCAGCGCTCAGGGTGAAGGGACTGAAGCTTTCTTT. The chain employs TRBV7-9 and TRBJ1-1; TRBD1 is a possible D gene (5 bases). Trimming cost V 5 bases and J 5 bases, with 15 bases left between them. This CDR3 spans 14 amino acids. The germline V gene encodes CDR1 SEHNR and CDR2 FQNEAQ (reference sequence).

This clone was counted at least ten times. This chain uses TRBV14 with TRBJ2-7; 10 positions match TRBD2. Germline CDR1 reads SGHDN; CDR2 reads FVKESK. V was clipped by 4 bases and J by 4 bases; unmatched bases: 10. CDR3 length equals 16 residues. CDR3 nucleotide sequence: TGTGCCAGCAGCCCACCTGGACTAGCGGACCTTTACGAGCAGTACTTC. Translating it yields CASSPPGLADLYEQYF.

This clone was seen at least ten times. The CDR3: CASTRTGLAGNEQFF. The CDR3 bases are TGTGCCAGTACCAGAACGGGACTAGCGGGCAATGAGCAGTTCTTC. This chain links TRBV19 with TRBJ2-1; 12 nucleotides match TRBD2. V lost 7 bases and J lost 6; bases outside the gene matches: 7. Germline V gives CDR1 LNHDA, CDR2 SQIVND (reference sequence). This CDR3 has 15 residues. Complete variable domain (other parts from reference TRBV19 and TRBJ2-1): DGGITQSPKYLFRKEGQNVTLSCEQNLNHDAMYWYRQDPGQGLRLIYYSQIVNDFQKGDIAEGYSVSREKKESFPLTVTSAQKNPTAFYLCASTRTGLAGNEQFFGPGTRLTVL.

Relative to its sample, this clone is medium-sized (0.01 to 0.1%). This chain connects TRBV6-1 to TRBJ2-7, with D tentatively TRBD2 (7 bases). Germline V gives CDR1 MNHNS, CDR2 SASEGT. CDR3 length equals 15 residues. Trimming removed 0 bases from V and 6 bases from J, with 15 bases in between. CDR3 loop: CASSEAWGGRSEQYF. Here the CDR3 DNA reads TGTGCCAGCAGTGAAGCGTGGGGGGGCCGCTCCGAGCAGTACTTC.

This clone was picked up many times. The CDR3 here is CASSLQGASQPQHF. The CDR3 DNA sequence: TGTGCCAGCAGTTTACAGGGGGCTAGTCAGCCCCAGCATTTT. The rearrangement joins TRBV28 to TRBJ1-5; 8 nucleotides align to TRBD1. Germline CDR1 reads MDHEN; CDR2 reads SYDVKM. The CDR3 contains 14 residues. J was trimmed by 6 bases and V by 2 bases; bases with no gene match: 3.

This clone was seen more than once but under ten times. A junction boundary mismatches the germline segment, possibly from a read error. The chain combines TRBV6-1 with TRBJ1-2; D remains unclear. Germline CDR1 reads MNHNS; CDR2 reads SASEGT. This CDR3 contains 13 residues. This chain's CDR3 is CASRDYTWRSGPF. The CDR3 bases are TGTGCCAGCAGGGACTATACTTGGAGGTCCGGGCCCTTC.